This T cell receptor (beta chain) is from a study of blood T cell repertoires in COVID-19. The CDR3 runs to 16 residues. The V and J ends lost 1 base and 8 bases, in that order; junction bases with no gene match: 6. The germline V gene encodes CDR1 SGHNT and CDR2 YYREEE (reference sequence). TCRdb's table, derived via immunoSEQ multiplex PCR, lists solely in-frame clones and lacks some. The sample shows under 100,000 clones, almost 95% of them seen only once. Sequencing was performed on peripheral blood. The chain links TRBV5-4 to TRBJ2-1, with 13 bases that match TRBD2. This TCR came from a woman aged 60-75 years with active COVID-19. DNA for the CDR3: TGTGCCAGCAGCTTGCCAGGGACTAGCGGGATTGATGAGCAGTTCTTC. As protein: CASSLPGTSGIDEQFF.